Listed here are 4 T cell receptor beta chains from one sample, sequenced in a study of T cell changes during pregnancy in multiple sclerosis. Using immunoSEQ multiplex PCR, the repertoire was profiled, and TCRdb retains in-frame clones only, with some absent. The table has tens of thousands of clones, around 92% seen once. The input for sequencing was CD4+ T cells from peripheral blood mononuclear cells, taken in the second trimester of pregnancy. The receptors shown here come from a female donor with multiple sclerosis, enrolled in a pregnancy study.

This chain connects TRBV10-3 to TRBJ2-1; D possibly corresponds to TRBD2 (6 bases). With 6 bases removed from V and 6 bases from J, the gap between germline ends came to 12 bases. This CDR3 is 13 amino acids long. Germline values: CDR1 ENHRY, CDR2 SYGVKD. This CDR3 is CAIRGDFLNEQFF. The CDR3 coding sequence is TGTGCCATCAGAGGGGACTTCCTCAATGAGCAGTTCTTC.

The gene calls are TRBV5-4 and TRBJ2-1, with 7 bases matching TRBD1. CDR3 length equals 14 residues. Germline assignment: CDR1 SGHNT and CDR2 YYREEE (reference sequence). The junction had 6 bases not matched to a gene; V was cut back by 4 bases and J by 5 bases. DNA of the CDR3: TGTGCCAGCAGCCCTCGGGACAGAAACAATGAGCAGTTCTTC. Protein sequence: CASSPRDRNNEQFF.

This chain connects TRBV7-8 to TRBJ1-5; tentative D call: TRBD1 (6 bases). The CDR3 length is 14 residues. V gave up 1 base and J gave up 2 bases, with 6 bases separating them. Germline assignment: CDR1 SGHVS and CDR2 FQNEAQ. The DNA of the CDR3 is TGTGCCAGCAGCTTAGACAGGGGCAATCAGCCCCAGCATTTT. Translated, it gives CASSLDRGNQPQHF.

The V call is TRBV7-3, the J call TRBJ1-6, with a possible D match to TRBD1 (6 bases). The V end lost 5 bases, the J end lost 9 bases, and 20 bases lay between the germline ends. Germline V gene sequence: CDR1 SGHTA, CDR2 FQGTGA. The CDR3 has 16 amino acids. The CDR3 protein is CASSPANRVGSSPLHF. DNA of the CDR3: TGTGCCAGCAGCCCCGCAAACAGGGTTGGGAGTTCACCCCTCCACTTT.